These T cell receptor beta chains were read from a single sample in a study of Tregs in tolerant kidney transplant recipients. The assay was immunoSEQ multiplex PCR, and TCRdb's table has in-frame clones only and misses some. The table shows approximately 15,000 clones, with about four fifths occurring only once. The sequences come from Tregs from blood, collected before the transplant. The source is a human donor who received a combined kidney and bone marrow transplant. CDR3s leave out the opening cysteine and the closing phenylalanine or tryptophan. A D gene is named only where the DNA matches it firmly.

CDR3	V	J	D	length
ASSSHSAYEQY	TRBV5-1	TRBJ2-7	NA	11
ASSKGNRGANEQY	TRBV25-1	TRBJ2-7	TRBD1	13
ASRDPGTAINTEAF	TRBV10-2	TRBJ1-1	TRBD1	14
ASSSHRGPYEQY	TRBV28	TRBJ2-7	TRBD1	12
ASSLQGADQPQH	TRBV7-9	TRBJ1-5	TRBD1	12
ASSVGLAGVETQY	TRBV9	TRBJ2-5	TRBD2	13
ASSLGGITGNTIY	TRBV28	TRBJ1-3	NA	13
ASRATSGRGYEQY	TRBV6-1	TRBJ2-7	TRBD2	13
ASSGGSGQTHYGYT	TRBV9	TRBJ1-2	NA	14
ASSLNPLGQVLAKNIQY	TRBV28	TRBJ2-4	TRBD1	17
ASSLFGPGATNEKLF	TRBV5-1	TRBJ1-4	NA	15
ASSIVPGVNTEAF	TRBV7-2	TRBJ1-1	NA	13
ASSLEGGWDRTDTQY	TRBV13	TRBJ2-3	TRBD1	15